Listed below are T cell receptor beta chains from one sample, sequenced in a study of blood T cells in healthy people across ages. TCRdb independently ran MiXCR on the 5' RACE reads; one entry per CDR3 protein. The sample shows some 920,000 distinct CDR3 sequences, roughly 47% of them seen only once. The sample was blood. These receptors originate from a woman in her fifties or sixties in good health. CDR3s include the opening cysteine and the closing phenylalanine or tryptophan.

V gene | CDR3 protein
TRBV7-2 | CASSLARGRAGVQYF
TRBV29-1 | CSVEGFSDTQYF
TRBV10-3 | CAIRTSGETQYF
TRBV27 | CASSPGGPGNEQFF
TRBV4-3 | CASSQDHLTSGLYEQYF
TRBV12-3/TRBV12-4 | CASSLRRAPDSGANVLTF
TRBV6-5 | CASRTTSGLSNEQFF
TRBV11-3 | CASSPQRTSAYEQYF
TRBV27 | CASSLRGLGETQYF
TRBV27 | CASSPGALALEQYF
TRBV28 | CASSGGVQAYEQYF
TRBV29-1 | CSDKQGSDGYTF
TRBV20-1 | CSARGTGGYEQYF
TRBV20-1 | CSANERTRVEETQYF
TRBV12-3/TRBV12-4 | CASSFQRGTRELFF
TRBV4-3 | CASSQGGGSGANALTF
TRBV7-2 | CASSLRTQGYNEQFF
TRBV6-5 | CASSPVRRAYGYTF
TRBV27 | CASIGTDFPYGQYF
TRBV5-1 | CASSFYLAGGPQYEQYF
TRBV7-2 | CASSWEGGDSGELFF
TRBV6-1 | CASTLGGLETDTQYF
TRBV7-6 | CASGGRDGNTEAFF
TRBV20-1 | CSAEGGRAGVHEQFF
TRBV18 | CASSPSEDTQYF
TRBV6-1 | CASSASHIEGNTEAFF
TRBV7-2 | CASSRTSNWGGPRTDTQYF
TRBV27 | CASSITGGSYEQYF
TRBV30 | CAWSVPASSTDTQYF
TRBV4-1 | CASSQGRDLLYEQYF
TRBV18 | CASSPRSHTPQETQYF
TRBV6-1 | CASVGTSYEQYF
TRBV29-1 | CSVGGSGQTEKLFF
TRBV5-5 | CASSFRTAATNEKLFF
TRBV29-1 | CSAADMTGYTF
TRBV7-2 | CASSLGSGNNQPQHF
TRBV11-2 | CASSLRVLPYEQYF
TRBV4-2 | CASSQGTGMGEKLFF
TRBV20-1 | CSARPGMGYEQYF
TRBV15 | CATSLRTSGSWEQFF
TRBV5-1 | CASSLEGGYMETQYF
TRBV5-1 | CASSHRDLGETQYF
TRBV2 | CASSEAGSHRSAGYTF
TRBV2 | CASSEGLATSYEQYF
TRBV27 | CASRLGVQGASYGYTF
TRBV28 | CASSLGGGQSNYGYTF
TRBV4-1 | CASATHSSPFYGYTF
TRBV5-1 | CASSLQLAGRNLYYEQYF